What follows are 8 T cell receptor beta chains derived from one specimen sequenced in a study of cytotoxic CD8 clonotypes in ibrutinib-treated CLL. Here immunoSEQ multiplex PCR was the method, and the copy in TCRdb shows in-frame clones only, minus some. Of about 40,000 clones listed, around 70% are singletons. Sequenced material: PBMCs, taken at disease progression, from a patient treated with ibrutinib. These receptors were collected from a human donor with chronic lymphocytic leukemia.

This chain links TRBV30 with TRBJ2-1; 7 bases line up with TRBD2. V was clipped by 8 bases and J by 9 bases; unmatched bases: 7. CDR3 size: 11 residues. Per germline, CDR1 GTSNPN and CDR2 SVGIG (reference sequence). The CDR3 DNA reads TGTGCCGGGATGGGGGGGAGTGAGCAGTTCTTC. Translating it yields CAGMGGSEQFF.

This chain connects TRBV5-1 to TRBJ1-3; a possible D gene is TRBD1 (6 bases). The CDR3 runs to 14 residues. V was pared by 5 bases and J by 4 bases, with 13 bases between. Germline values: CDR1 SGHRS, CDR2 YFSETQ. CDR3 amino acids: CASRPGVTGNTIYF. CDR3 coding DNA: TGCGCCAGCAGACCAGGGGTTACCGGAAACACCATATATTTT.

This clone was detected only a few times. The CDR3 sequence: CASSLGGFEQYF. The CDR3 DNA sequence: TGTGCCAGCAGTTTAGGGGGGTTCGAGCAGTACTTC. The chain carries TRBV28 and TRBJ2-7; tentative D call: TRBD2 (6 bases). Trimming stripped 2 bases from V and 6 bases from J, with 8 bases between. This CDR3 spans 12 amino acids. Germline-derived CDR1 and CDR2 are MDHEN and SYDVKM.

The chain carries TRBV5-1 and TRBJ2-3; D is perhaps TRBD1 (6 bases). CDR1 is SGHRS and CDR2 is YFSETQ in the germline V gene. The CDR3 spans 14 residues. Trimming removed 4 bases from V and 6 bases from J, with 15 bases in between. The CDR3 nucleotides read TGCGCCAGCAGCCTAGGACAGCCGGAGGATACGCAGTATTTT. Translation gives CASSLGQPEDTQYF.

This clone was seen more than once but under ten times. The J gene is TRBJ1-5, the V gene TRBV4-1, with no clear D. Germline assignment: CDR1 MGHRA and CDR2 YSYEKL. This CDR3 region has 15 residues. Trimming shortened V by 1 base and J by 1 base, and 8 bases separated the two germline ends. CDR3 nucleotide sequence: TGCGCCAGCAGCCAAGGTCCCTGGAGCAATCAGCCCCAGCATTTT. Encoded protein: CASSQGPWSNQPQHF.

The genes are TRBV28 and TRBJ1-2; perhaps TRBD1 as D (5 bases). Trimming stripped 10 bases from V and 0 bases from J, with 21 bases between. The CDR3 extends over 16 amino acids. Germline V gives CDR1 MDHEN, CDR2 SYDVKM. The CDR3 nucleotides read TGTGCCAACCACCCTGGTGGGGCACCTGCTAACTATGGCTACACCTTC. This encodes CANHPGGAPANYGYTF.

The chain combines TRBV7-3 with TRBJ1-6; 8 bases are a match to TRBD1. The CDR3 consists of 15 residues. V gave up 5 bases and J gave up 7 bases; unmatched junction bases: 7. In germline, CDR1 is SGHTA, CDR2 FQGTGA. The CDR3 DNA sequence: TGTGCCAGCAGCACCCAGGGGGCAGGGAATTCACCCCTCCACTTT. Residues: CASSTQGAGNSPLHF.

The chain links TRBV6-6 to TRBJ2-1; D not certain. Germline CDR1 reads MNHNY; CDR2 reads SVGAGI (reference sequence). V was shortened by 3 bases and J by 11 bases, with 11 bases between the two germline ends. The CDR3 sequence is 12 residues long. DNA of the CDR3: TGTGCCAGCAGTTATCGAGGAGATAAGCAGTTCTTC. Amino acids: CASSYRGDKQFF.